The 17 T cell receptor beta chains presented below share a single source sample, sequenced in a study of T cells after yellow fever vaccination (dated by TCRdb to the late 2010s). Per the publication, the treatment or condition label means: live attenuated yellow fever vaccine strain. Library preparation employed 5' RACE. Sequencing took place on an Illumina HiSeq 2500. TCRdb trimmed the raw reads at Q25, called clones with MiXCR and kept productive beta chains. When rows share a CDR3 protein, they turn into one entry using the most common DNA and genes. Within this sample are around 360,000 distinct CDR3 sequences, with more than 9% of them counted one time only. Roughly 18% of the sample belongs to the ten largest clones. The sample here was PBMCs, taken on the day of the first yellow fever vaccination. All receptors derive from a man aged 18 to 29 who received the YFV17D yellow fever vaccine.

The V call is TRBV12-3 or TRBV12-4, the J call TRBJ2-7; 9 positions agree with TRBD1. The CDR3 runs to 15 residues. V trimming: 5 bases; J trimming: 2 bases; junction bases outside the gene matches: 7. The CDR3 sequence: CASSAGTGFPYEQYF. In nucleotides, the CDR3 is TGTGCCAGCAGTGCCGGGACAGGGTTTCCCTACGAGCAGTACTTC.

A few counts support this clonotype. This chain joins TRBV24-1 and TRBJ2-5; a possible D gene is TRBD2 (5 bases). The CDR3 loop spans 14 amino acids. With 3 bases removed from V and 4 bases from J, the gap between germline ends came to 11 bases. Germline V gives CDR1 KGHDR, CDR2 SFDVKD. CDR3 loop: CATSDNRGSETQYF. The CDR3 region has the DNA TGTGCCACCAGTGATAATCGGGGATCAGAGACCCAGTACTTC.

The V gene is TRBV3-1, the J gene TRBJ2-1; the D call may be TRBD1 or TRBD2 (5 bases each). The CDR3 spans 17 residues. From germline, CDR1 is LGHDT and CDR2 YNNKEL (reference sequence). Between the trimmed V and J ends, which lost 10 bases and 6 bases, there was a span of 28 bases. The CDR3 nucleotides are TGTGCCATCTCAAGGTCCACGAATCGGGGCTTATCCAATGAGCAGTTCTTC. This translates into CAISRSTNRGLSNEQFF.

The chain's CDR3 is CASCGGGLTGELFF. For the CDR3, the DNA is TGTGCCAGCTGCGGGGGGGGTCTGACCGGGGAGCTGTTTTTT. The rearrangement joins TRBV28 to TRBJ2-2; 9 nucleotides agree with TRBD2. V dropped 8 bases and J dropped 5; count of bases not matched to a gene: 6. Germline V lookup: CDR1 MDHEN, CDR2 SYDVKM. This CDR3 contains 14 residues.

This clonotype was detected a few times. This chain links TRBV7-2 with TRBJ2-2, with D uncertain. CDR1 SGHTA and CDR2 FQGNSA come from the germline V gene. The ends were cut back, 6 bases at V and 7 bases at J, with 15 bases in the middle. The CDR3 runs 14 residues. The CDR3 DNA reads as TGTGCCAGCAGGTTAACACAGCACGGCGGGGAGCTGTTTTTT. Translating it yields CASRLTQHGGELFF.

This clonotype showed up many times. The V gene is TRBV7-2, the J gene TRBJ2-1; 8 nucleotides match TRBD2. The V and J ends lost 3 bases and 3 bases, in that order; junction bases with no gene match: 7. Germline loops: CDR1 SGHTA, CDR2 FQGNSA. The CDR3 has 16 amino acids. In DNA, the CDR3 is TGTGCCAGCAGCTTCGTGGCGGGGGGTGTCTACAATGAGCAGTTCTTC. Translation: CASSFVAGGVYNEQFF.

The chain recombines TRBV7-3 with TRBJ2-3; 7 nucleotides align to TRBD1. This CDR3 has 15 amino acids. Germline trimming cut 5 bases from V and 2 bases from J; bases unmatched to any gene: 7. Germline CDR1 and CDR2: SGHTA and FQGTGA. The CDR3 loop reads CASSPDRLFTDTQYF. In DNA form, the CDR3 reads TGTGCCAGCAGCCCGGACAGGCTCTTCACAGATACGCAGTATTTT.

This clonotype was seen a handful of times. The rearrangement joins TRBV4-2 to TRBJ2-2; 9 bases align to TRBD2. V shed 4 bases and J 5 bases; nucleotides not matched to a gene: 14. In germline, CDR1 is LGHNA, CDR2 YNFKEQ. The CDR3 has 18 residues. CDR3 protein: CASSPGGSGGLRTGELFF. The CDR3, as DNA: TGTGCCAGCAGCCCCGGTGGTAGCGGGGGTCTCAGGACCGGGGAGCTGTTTTTT.

This clonotype was observed a few times. The rearrangement uses TRBV5-1 and TRBJ2-4; TRBD1 might be the D (6 bases). The CDR3 extends over 13 amino acids. Germline CDR1 reads SGHRS; CDR2 reads YFSETQ. V lost 7 bases and J lost 8, with 16 bases in between. The CDR3 reads CASSLTGYDIQYF. For the CDR3, the DNA is TGCGCCAGCTCCCTCACAGGGTACGACATTCAGTACTTC.

The table lists this clonotype with a few counts. V and J are TRBV24-1 and TRBJ2-6; no clear D gene. V was trimmed by 3 bases and J by 0 bases, leaving 11 bases between them. The CDR3 sequence is 17 residues long. Looked up from germline, CDR1 is KGHDR and CDR2 is SFDVKD. In DNA form, the CDR3 reads TGTGCCACCAGTGATACTCTAGGCAGCTCTGGGGCCAACGTCCTGACTTTC. Protein product: CATSDTLGSSGANVLTF.

The rearrangement links TRBV10-3 to TRBJ2-1; no reliable D call. The CDR3 sequence is 15 residues long. Per germline, CDR1 ENHRY and CDR2 SYGVKD. The V gene lost 2 bases and the J gene lost 4 bases, with 12 bases spanning the gap. CDR3 DNA: TGTGCCATCAGTGAGAGCCGGGTAGTGTACAATGAGCAGTTCTTC. It codes for CAISESRVVYNEQFF.

The V gene is TRBV5-1, the J gene TRBJ2-5; 8 bases map to TRBD2. The V and J ends lost 5 bases and 2 bases, in that order; junction bases with no gene match: 11. The CDR3 length is 16 residues. Germline loops: CDR1 SGHRS, CDR2 YFSETQ. CDR3 sequence reads: CASSRVAGIQQETQYF. The DNA for the CDR3 is TGCGCCAGCAGTCGAGTAGCGGGGATACAACAAGAGACCCAGTACTTC.

This clonotype has just a few counts. The chain carries TRBV29-1 and TRBJ1-1; D is unclear. V lost 5 bases to trimming and J lost 0 bases, with 7 bases between them. Looked up from germline, CDR1 is SQVTM and CDR2 is ANQGSEA. This CDR3 is built from 12 residues. CDR3 region: CSVRTVNTEAFF. In DNA, the CDR3 is TGCAGCGTTAGGACGGTGAACACTGAAGCTTTCTTT.

The chain combines TRBV12-3 or TRBV12-4 with TRBJ1-4; the D is unclear. The CDR3 is made up of 14 amino acids. With 3 bases removed from V and 8 bases from J, the gap between germline ends came to 13 bases. CDR3 amino acids: CASSLSGRQEKLFF. CDR3 bases: TGTGCCAGCAGTTTGAGTGGACGCCAAGAAAAACTGTTTTTT.

The table lists this clonotype with many counts. The rearrangement joins TRBV4-1 to TRBJ1-5; TRBD1 matches at 8 bases. Germline lookup yields CDR1 MGHRA and CDR2 YSYEKL. V gave up 4 bases and J gave up 2 bases; unmatched junction bases: 13. The CDR3 spans 18 residues. As DNA, the CDR3 is TGCGCCAGCAGCCGACAGGGGTTAGCAGGGGTGGGCAATCAGCCCCAGCATTTT. It codes for CASSRQGLAGVGNQPQHF.

This clonotype showed up many times. The chain recombines TRBV19 with TRBJ1-1, with 8 bases identical to TRBD1. Per the germline V gene, CDR1 is LNHDA and CDR2 is SQIVND (reference sequence). The length of the CDR3 is 14 residues. Germline trimming cut 10 bases from V and 6 bases from J; bases unmatched to any gene: 13. The CDR3 region has the DNA TGTGCCACTCGACAGGGGCCGCAACCACCTGAAGCTTTCTTT. Translation gives CATRQGPQPPEAFF.

The chain's CDR3 is CASTTGHLNYGYTF. The DNA for the CDR3 is TGTGCCAGCACCACGGGACATCTTAACTATGGCTACACCTTC. The chain employs TRBV6-2 or TRBV6-3 and TRBJ1-2, with D tentatively TRBD1 (6 bases). Trimming took off 7 bases at V and 1 base at J, with 13 bases between the two ends. CDR3 size: 14 residues. The germline gives CDR1 MNHEY, CDR2 SVGEGT.